Sequencing of this TCR beta chain was carried out in a study of regulatory T cells in long-lasting Graves disease. Trimming cost V 7 bases and J 0 bases; bases outside gene matches: 6. This CDR3 has 15 residues. Germline CDR1 reads LGHNT; CDR2 reads FRNRAP. This clonotype was picked up many times. Time point defined: newly diagnosed GD, antithyroid drugs for less than 3 months. Extracted RNA from PBMCs served as the source of the TCR library. iRepertoire HTBI primers and Arm-PCR of CDR3 regions built TCR beta libraries. TCRdb reanalysed the multiplex PCR reads using MiXCR and keeps one entry per CDR3 protein. The data contain 390,000 or so distinct CDR3 sequences, about 11% of them singletons. These data also featured in a second study, about T cells in Graves' hyperthyroidism and ophthalmopathy. As that study records: First-round RT-PCR with HTBI primers amplified the TCR CDR3 region. Most thyroid clonotypes with frequency above 0.001 were detected in blood. Ophthalmopathy got predicted by the model a median approximately 6.3 months before its onset.

This chain uses TRBV12-5 with TRBJ2-5; 9 bases are shared with TRBD2. Material: peripheral blood mononuclear cells (PBMCs), obtained at new diagnosis, from a patient treated with antithyroid drugs. This TCR came from a woman aged 18-35 years with Graves disease. DNA of the CDR3: TGTGCTAGTGCCCTAGCTAGCGGGGACCAAGAGACCCAGTACTTC. This translates into CASALASGDQETQYF.